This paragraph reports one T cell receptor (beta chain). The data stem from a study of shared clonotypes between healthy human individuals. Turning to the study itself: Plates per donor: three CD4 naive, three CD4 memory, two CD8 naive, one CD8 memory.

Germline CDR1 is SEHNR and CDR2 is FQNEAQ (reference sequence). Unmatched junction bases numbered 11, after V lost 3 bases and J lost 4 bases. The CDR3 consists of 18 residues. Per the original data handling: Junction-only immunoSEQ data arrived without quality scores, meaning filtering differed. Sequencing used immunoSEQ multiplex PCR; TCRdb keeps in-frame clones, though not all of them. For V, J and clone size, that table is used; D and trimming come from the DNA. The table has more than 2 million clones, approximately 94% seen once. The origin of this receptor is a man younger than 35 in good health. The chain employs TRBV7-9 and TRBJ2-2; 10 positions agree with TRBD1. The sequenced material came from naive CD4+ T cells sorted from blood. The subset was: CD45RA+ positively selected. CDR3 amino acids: CASSFPRQGARITGELFF. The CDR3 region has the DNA TGTGCCAGCAGCTTCCCCCGACAGGGGGCGAGGATCACCGGGGAGCTGTTTTTT.